Reported below is one T cell receptor beta chain. Clones were sequenced by immunoSEQ multiplex PCR, and TCRdb holds only the in-frame ones, with some missing. Here the sample spans 150,000 or so clones, 80% to 95% being singletons. This specimen comes from a study of control samples from healthy donors and cancer patients. Trimming took off 10 bases at V and 2 bases at J, with 11 bases between the two ends. Germline CDR1 and CDR2: MNHEY and SVGEGT. CDR3 length: 12 amino acids. This chain joins TRBV6-2 or TRBV6-3 and TRBJ1-1; no definite D call. Sample: blood. The sequence was obtained from a man between 18 and 29 years old in good health. CDR3 in amino acids: CATSKGNTEAFF. The CDR3 DNA is TGTGCCACCAGCAAGGGAAACACTGAAGCTTTCTTT.